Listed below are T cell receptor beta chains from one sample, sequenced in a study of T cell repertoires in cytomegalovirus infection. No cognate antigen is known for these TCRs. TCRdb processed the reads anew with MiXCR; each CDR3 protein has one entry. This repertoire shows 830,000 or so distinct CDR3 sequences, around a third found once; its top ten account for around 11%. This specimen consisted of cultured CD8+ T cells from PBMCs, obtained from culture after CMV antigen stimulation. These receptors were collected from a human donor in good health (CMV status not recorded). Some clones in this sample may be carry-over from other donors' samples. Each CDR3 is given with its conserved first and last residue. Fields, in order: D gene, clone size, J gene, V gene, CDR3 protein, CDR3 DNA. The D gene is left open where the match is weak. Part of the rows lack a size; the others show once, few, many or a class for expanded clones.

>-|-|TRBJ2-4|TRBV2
CASGGRKNIQYF
TGTGCCAGCGGGGGGCGTAAAAACATTCAGTACTTC
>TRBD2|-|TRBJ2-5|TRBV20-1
CSARDLFLGLAGGLIEETQYF
TGCAGTGCTAGAGATCTTTTCCTAGGACTAGCGGGGGGCCTTATTGAAGAGACCCAGTACTTC
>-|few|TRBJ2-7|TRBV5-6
CASSSHRAEQYF
TGTGCCAGCAGCTCGCACAGGGCCGAGCAGTACTTC
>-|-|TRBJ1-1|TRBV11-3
CASSSTQKNTEAFF
TGTGCCAGCAGCTCCACACAGAAGAACACTGAAGCTTTCTTT
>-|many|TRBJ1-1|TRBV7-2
CASSSLRNTEAFF
TGTGCCAGCAGCTCCCTTCGGAACACTGAAGCTTTCTTT
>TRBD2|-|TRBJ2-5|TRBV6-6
CASSPLSSGGEETQYF
TGTGCCAGCAGTCCCCTAAGTAGCGGGGGGGAAGAGACCCAGTACTTC
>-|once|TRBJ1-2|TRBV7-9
CASRSGPHYGYTF
TGTGCCAGCCGGTCCGGGCCCCACTATGGCTACACCTTC
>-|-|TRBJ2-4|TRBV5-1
CASSLLGEGAKNIQYF
TGCGCCAGCAGCTTGTTGGGGGAAGGTGCCAAAAACATTCAGTACTTC
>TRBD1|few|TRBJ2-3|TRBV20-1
CSASHLTTGESGKSGTDTQYF
TGCAGTGCTAGCCATCTTACGACAGGGGAGAGTGGGAAATCCGGCACAGATACGCAGTATTTT
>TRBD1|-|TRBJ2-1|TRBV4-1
CASSQRASGTGVEEEQFF
TGCGCCAGCAGCCAAAGGGCTTCCGGGACAGGGGTCGAAGAAGAGCAGTTCTTC
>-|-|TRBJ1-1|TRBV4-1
CASSLNREYTEAFF
TGCGCCAGCAGCCTAAACAGGGAATACACTGAAGCTTTCTTT
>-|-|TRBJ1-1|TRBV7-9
CASSLTGFPEAFF
TGTGCCAGCAGCTTAACCGGGTTCCCTGAAGCTTTCTTT
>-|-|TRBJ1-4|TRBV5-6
CASSLSQGGLGEKLFF
TGTGCCAGCAGCTTATCCCAGGGTGGTCTTGGTGAAAAACTGTTTTTT
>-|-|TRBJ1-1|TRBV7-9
CASSSPLDATEAFF
TGTGCCAGCAGCTCCCCCCTTGACGCCACCGAAGCTTTCTTT
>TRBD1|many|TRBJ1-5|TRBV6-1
CASSEALDRARNQPQHF
TGTGCCAGCAGTGAAGCACTCGACAGGGCGCGCAATCAGCCCCAGCATTTT
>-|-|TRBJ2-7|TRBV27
CASSWAPPYEQYF
TGTGCCAGCAGTTGGGCACCTCCCTACGAGCAGTACTTC
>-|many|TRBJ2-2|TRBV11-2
CASSRRGNTGELFF
TGTGCCAGCAGCCGGAGGGGGAACACCGGGGAGCTGTTTTTT
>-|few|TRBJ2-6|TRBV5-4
CATPREPGANVLTF
TGTGCCACTCCACGTGAGCCTGGGGCCAACGTCCTGACTTTC
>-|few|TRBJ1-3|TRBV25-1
CASSELLGNGNTIYF
TGTGCCAGCAGTGAACTTCTGGGAAACGGAAACACCATATATTTT
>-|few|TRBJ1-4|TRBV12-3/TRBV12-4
CASSLMEDNEKLFF
TGTGCCAGCAGTTTAATGGAAGATAATGAAAAACTGTTTTTT
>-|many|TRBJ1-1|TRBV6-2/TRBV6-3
CASSYLRRDEAFF
TGTGCCAGCAGTTACCTTCGCAGGGATGAGGCTTTCTTT
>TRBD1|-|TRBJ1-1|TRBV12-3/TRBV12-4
CASSDRTGDTEAFF
TGTGCCAGCAGTGATCGGACAGGGGACACTGAAGCTTTCTTT
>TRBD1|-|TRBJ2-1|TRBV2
CASSPDRGRYNEQFF
TGTGCCAGCAGTCCCGACAGGGGACGTTACAATGAGCAGTTCTTC
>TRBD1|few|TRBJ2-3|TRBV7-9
CASSLAKGAGTDTQYF
TGTGCCAGCAGCTTAGCGAAGGGGGCTGGGACAGATACGCAGTATTTT
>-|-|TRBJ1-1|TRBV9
CASSTPKGPNTEAFF
TGTGCCAGCAGCACCCCTAAAGGGCCGAACACTGAAGCTTTCTTT
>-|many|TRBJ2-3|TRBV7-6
CASSLDLGSTDTQYF
TGTGCCAGCAGCTTAGACCTGGGTAGCACAGATACGCAGTATTTT